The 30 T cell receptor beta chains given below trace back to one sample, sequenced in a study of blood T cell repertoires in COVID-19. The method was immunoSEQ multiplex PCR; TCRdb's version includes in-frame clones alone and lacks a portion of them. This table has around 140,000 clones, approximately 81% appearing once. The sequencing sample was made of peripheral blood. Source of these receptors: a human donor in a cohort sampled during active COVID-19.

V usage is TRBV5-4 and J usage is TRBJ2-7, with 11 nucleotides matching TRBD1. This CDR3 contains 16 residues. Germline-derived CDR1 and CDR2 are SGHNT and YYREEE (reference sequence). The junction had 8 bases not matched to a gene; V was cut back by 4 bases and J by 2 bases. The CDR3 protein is CASSPGGGQGAYEQYF. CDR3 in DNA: TGTGCCAGCAGCCCCGGGGGGGGACAGGGGGCCTACGAGCAGTACTTC. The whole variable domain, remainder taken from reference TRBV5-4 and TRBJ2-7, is ETGVTQSPTHLIKTRGQQVTLRCSSQSGHNTVSWYQQALGQGPQFIFQYYREEENGRGNFPPRFSGLQFPNYSSELNVNALELDDSALYLCASSPGGGQGAYEQYFGPGTRLTVT.

The chain's CDR3 is CASSIDGTTSTDTQYF. The CDR3 DNA reads as TGTGCCAGTAGTATAGACGGGACAACTAGCACAGATACGCAGTATTTT. The chain carries TRBV19 and TRBJ2-3; a weak D match, TRBD1 (6 bases). Per the germline V gene, CDR1 is LNHDA and CDR2 is SQIVND (reference sequence). With 0 bases removed from V and 0 bases from J, the gap between germline ends came to 10 bases. The CDR3 length is 16 residues.

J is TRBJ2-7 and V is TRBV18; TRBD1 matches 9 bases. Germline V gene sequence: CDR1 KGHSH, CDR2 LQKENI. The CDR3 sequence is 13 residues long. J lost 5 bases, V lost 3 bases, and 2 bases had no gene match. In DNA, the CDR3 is TGTGCCAGCTCACCCGGGACAGGGAACGAGCAGTACTTC. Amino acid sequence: CASSPGTGNEQYF.

CDR3: CASSFLAEYEQYF. The CDR3 nucleotides are TGCGCCAGCAGCTTCCTAGCAGAGTACGAGCAGTACTTC. V is TRBV5-1 and J is TRBJ2-7, with D tentatively TRBD2 (5 bases). Trimming removed 2 bases at V and 4 bases at J, with 10 bases between. The CDR3 runs to 13 residues. Per the germline V gene, CDR1 is SGHRS and CDR2 is YFSETQ.

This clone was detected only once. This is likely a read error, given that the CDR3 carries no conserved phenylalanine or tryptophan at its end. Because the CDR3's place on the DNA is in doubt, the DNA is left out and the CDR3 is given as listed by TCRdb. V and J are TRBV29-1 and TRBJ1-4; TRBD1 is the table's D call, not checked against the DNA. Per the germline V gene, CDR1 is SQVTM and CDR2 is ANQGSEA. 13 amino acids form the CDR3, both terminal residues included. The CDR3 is CSKSTKPYRAAMS.

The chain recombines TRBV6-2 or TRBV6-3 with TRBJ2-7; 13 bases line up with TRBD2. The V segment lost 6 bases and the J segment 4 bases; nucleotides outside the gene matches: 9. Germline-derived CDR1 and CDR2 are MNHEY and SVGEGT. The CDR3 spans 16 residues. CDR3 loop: CASSATGLAGRYEQYF. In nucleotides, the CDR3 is TGTGCCAGCAGCGCCACGGGACTAGCGGGAAGGTACGAGCAGTACTTC.

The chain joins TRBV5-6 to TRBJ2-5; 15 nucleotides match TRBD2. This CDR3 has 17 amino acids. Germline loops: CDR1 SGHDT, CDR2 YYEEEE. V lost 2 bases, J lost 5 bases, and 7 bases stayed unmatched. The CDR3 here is CASSLRTSGRAGETQYF. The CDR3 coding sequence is TGTGCCAGCAGCTTAAGGACTAGCGGGAGGGCCGGGGAGACCCAGTACTTC.

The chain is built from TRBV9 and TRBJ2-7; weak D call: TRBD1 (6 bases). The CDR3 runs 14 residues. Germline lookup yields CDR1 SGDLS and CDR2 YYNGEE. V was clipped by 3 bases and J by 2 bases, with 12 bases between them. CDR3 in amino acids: CASSDRDTTYEQYF. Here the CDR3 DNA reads TGTGCCAGCAGCGACCGGGACACCACCTACGAGCAGTACTTC. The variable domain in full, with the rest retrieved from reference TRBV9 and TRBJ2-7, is DSGVTQTPKHLITATGQRVTLRCSPRSGDLSVYWYQQSLDQGLQFLIQYYNGEERAKGNILERFSAQQFPDLHSELNLSSLELGDSALYFCASSDRDTTYEQYFGPGTRLTVT.

CDR3 protein: CASSQGTSDRTDTQYF. CDR3 DNA sequence: TGCGCCAGCAGCCAAGGGACTAGCGACCGCACAGATACGCAGTATTTT. The chain combines TRBV4-3 with TRBJ2-3, with 9 bases aligning to TRBD2. Germline-derived CDR1 and CDR2 are LGHNA and YSLEER. The V segment lost 1 base and the J segment 1 base; nucleotides outside the gene matches: 3. The CDR3 runs to 16 residues.

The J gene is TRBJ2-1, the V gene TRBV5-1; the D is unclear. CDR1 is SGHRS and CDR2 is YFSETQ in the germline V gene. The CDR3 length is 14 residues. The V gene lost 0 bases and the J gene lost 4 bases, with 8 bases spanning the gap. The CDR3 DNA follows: TGCGCCAGCAGCTTGGACTCCCGTTACAATGAGCAGTTCTTC. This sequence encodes CASSLDSRYNEQFF.

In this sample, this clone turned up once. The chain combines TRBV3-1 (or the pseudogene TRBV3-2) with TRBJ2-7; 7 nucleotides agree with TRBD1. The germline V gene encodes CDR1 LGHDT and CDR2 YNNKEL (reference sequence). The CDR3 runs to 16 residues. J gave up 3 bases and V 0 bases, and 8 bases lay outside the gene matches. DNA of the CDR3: TGTGCCAGCAGCCAAGATCAAACAGGGGTCATCTACGAGCAGTACTTC. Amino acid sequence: CASSQDQTGVIYEQYF.

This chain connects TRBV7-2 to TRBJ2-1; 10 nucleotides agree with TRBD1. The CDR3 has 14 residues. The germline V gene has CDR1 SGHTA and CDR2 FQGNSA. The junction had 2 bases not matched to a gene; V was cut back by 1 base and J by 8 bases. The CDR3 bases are TGTGCCAGCAGCTTAGGGACAGGGGGGCATGAGCAGTTCTTC. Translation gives CASSLGTGGHEQFF. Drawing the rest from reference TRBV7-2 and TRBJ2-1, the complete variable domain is GAGVSQSPSNKVTEKGKDVELRCDPISGHTALYWYRQSLGQGLEFLIYFQGNSAPDKSGLPSDRFSAERTGGSVSTLTIQRTQQEDSAVYLCASSLGTGGHEQFFGPGTRLTVL.

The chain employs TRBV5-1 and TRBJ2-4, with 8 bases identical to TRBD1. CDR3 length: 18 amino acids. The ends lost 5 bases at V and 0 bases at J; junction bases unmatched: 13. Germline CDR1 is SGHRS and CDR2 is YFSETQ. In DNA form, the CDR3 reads TGCGCCAGCAGACCTGGGACAGGATTTGGCCTAGCCAAAAACATTCAGTACTTC. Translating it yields CASRPGTGFGLAKNIQYF.

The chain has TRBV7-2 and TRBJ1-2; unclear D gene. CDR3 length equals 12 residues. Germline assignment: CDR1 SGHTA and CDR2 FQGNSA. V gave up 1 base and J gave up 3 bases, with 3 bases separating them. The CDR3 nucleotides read TGTGCCAGCAGCTTAGTAGACTATGGCTACACCTTC. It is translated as CASSLVDYGYTF.

The DNA of the CDR3 is TGTGTCAGAAGCCATGCGACTAGCGGGAGGGTAACCGGGGAGCTGTTTTTT. It yields the protein CVRSHATSGRVTGELFF. The chain combines TRBV7-5 with TRBJ2-2; the table's TRBD2 call for D was not verified on the DNA. TRBV7-5 has pseudogene status. This CDR3 has 17 amino acids.

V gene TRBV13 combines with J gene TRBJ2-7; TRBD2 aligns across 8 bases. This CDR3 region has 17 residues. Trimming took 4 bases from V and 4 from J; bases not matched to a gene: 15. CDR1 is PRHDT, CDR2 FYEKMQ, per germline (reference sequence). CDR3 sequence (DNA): TGTGCCAGCAGCTCCAGGACTAGCTCGTCTGTTCAATACGAGCAGTACTTC. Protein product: CASSSRTSSSVQYEQYF.

Written as DNA, the CDR3 is TGTGCCAGCAGTGAATTGTTAGGACAGGGGTCTTTAGAGACCCAGTACTTC. Its translation: CASSELLGQGSLETQYF. The rearrangement uses TRBV25-1 and TRBJ2-5; 9 bases are a match to TRBD1. Looked up from germline, CDR1 is MGHDK and CDR2 is SYGVNS. Germline trimming cut 1 base from V and 4 bases from J; bases unmatched to any gene: 10. This CDR3 region has 17 residues.

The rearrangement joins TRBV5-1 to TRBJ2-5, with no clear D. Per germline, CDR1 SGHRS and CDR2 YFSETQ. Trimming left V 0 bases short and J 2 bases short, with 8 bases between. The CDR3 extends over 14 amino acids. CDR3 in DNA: TGCGCCAGCAGCTTGGCGGTCCTACAAGAGACCCAGTACTTC. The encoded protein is CASSLAVLQETQYF.

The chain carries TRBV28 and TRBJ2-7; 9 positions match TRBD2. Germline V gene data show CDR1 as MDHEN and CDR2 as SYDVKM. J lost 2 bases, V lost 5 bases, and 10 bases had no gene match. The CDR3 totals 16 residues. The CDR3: CASSLRLADTPYEQYF. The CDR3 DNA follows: TGTGCCAGCAGTCTTCGACTAGCGGACACCCCCTACGAGCAGTACTTC.

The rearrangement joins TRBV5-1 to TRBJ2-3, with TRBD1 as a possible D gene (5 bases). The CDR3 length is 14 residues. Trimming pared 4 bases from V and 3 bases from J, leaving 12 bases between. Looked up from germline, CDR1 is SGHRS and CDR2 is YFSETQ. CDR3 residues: CASSTDKITDTQYF. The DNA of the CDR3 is TGCGCCAGCAGCACGGACAAAATAACAGATACGCAGTATTTT.

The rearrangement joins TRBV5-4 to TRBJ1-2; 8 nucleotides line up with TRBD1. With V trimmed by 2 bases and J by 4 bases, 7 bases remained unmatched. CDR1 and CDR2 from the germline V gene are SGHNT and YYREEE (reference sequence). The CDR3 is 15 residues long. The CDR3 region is CASSLNTGGSYGYTF. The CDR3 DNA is TGTGCCAGCAGCTTAAATACAGGGGGAAGCTATGGCTACACCTTC.

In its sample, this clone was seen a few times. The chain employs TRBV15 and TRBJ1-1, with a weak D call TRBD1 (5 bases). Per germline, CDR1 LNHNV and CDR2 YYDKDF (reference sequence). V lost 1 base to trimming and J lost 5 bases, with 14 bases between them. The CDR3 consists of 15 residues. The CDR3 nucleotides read TGTGCCACCAGCAGAGCCTGGGGGGGAAGGACTGAAGCTTTCTTT. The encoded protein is CATSRAWGGRTEAFF. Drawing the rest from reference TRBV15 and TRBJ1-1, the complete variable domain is DAMVIQNPRYQVTQFGKPVTLSCSQTLNHNVMYWYQQKSSQAPKLLFHYYDKDFNNEADTPDNFQSRRPNTSFCFLDIRSPGLGDTAMYLCATSRAWGGRTEAFFGQGTRLTVV.

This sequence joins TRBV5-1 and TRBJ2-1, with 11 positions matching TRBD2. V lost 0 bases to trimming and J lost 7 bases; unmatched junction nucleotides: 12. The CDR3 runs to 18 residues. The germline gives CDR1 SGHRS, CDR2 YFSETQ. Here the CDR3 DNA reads TGCGCCAGCAGCTTGGCAGAGGGACTAGCGGACAGCCGGAATGAGCAGTTCTTC. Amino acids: CASSLAEGLADSRNEQFF.

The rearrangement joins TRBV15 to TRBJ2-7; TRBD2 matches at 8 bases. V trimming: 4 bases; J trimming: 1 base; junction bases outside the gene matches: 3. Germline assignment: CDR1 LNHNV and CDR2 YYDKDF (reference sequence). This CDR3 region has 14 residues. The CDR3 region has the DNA TGTGCCACCAGCAATAGCGGGACTTCCTACGAGCAGTACTTC. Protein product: CATSNSGTSYEQYF.

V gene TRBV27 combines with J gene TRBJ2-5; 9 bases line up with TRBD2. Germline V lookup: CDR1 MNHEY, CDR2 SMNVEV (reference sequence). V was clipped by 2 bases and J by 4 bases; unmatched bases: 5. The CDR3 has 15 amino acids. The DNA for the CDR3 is TGTGCCAGCAGTTTAGCCGGGACTAGCTCAGAGACCCAGTACTTC. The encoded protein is CASSLAGTSSETQYF.

The CDR3 protein is CASKPQGFRSNQPQHF. In DNA form, the CDR3 reads TGTGCCAGCAAACCACAGGGTTTTAGGAGCAATCAGCCCCAGCATTTT. The rearrangement links TRBV28 to TRBJ1-5, with a tentative D call TRBD1 (6 bases). CDR3 length: 16 residues. V lost 7 bases to trimming and J lost 1 base, with 17 bases between them. Germline lookup yields CDR1 MDHEN and CDR2 SYDVKM.

Here the CDR3 reads CASSPSGGYQPQHF. CDR3 nucleotides: TGTGCCAGCTCACCGTCGGGAGGCTATCAGCCCCAGCATTTT. The V call is TRBV18, the J call TRBJ1-5; D call uncertain. Looked up from germline, CDR1 is KGHSH and CDR2 is LQKENI. This CDR3 has 14 amino acids. V was trimmed by 3 bases and J by 5 bases, leaving 11 bases between them. Together with reference TRBV18 and TRBJ1-5, the CDR3 gives the full variable domain: NAGVMQNPRHLVRRRGQEARLRCSPMKGHSHVYWYRQLPEEGLKFMVYLQKENIIDESGMPKERFSAEFPKEGPSILRIQQVVRGDSAAYFCASSPSGGYQPQHFGDGTRLSIL.

This CDR3 is CASSPLEGAAGANVLTF. The CDR3 DNA reads TGCGCCAGCAGCCCGCTGGAGGGGGCGGCGGGGGCCAACGTCCTGACTTTC. The chain has TRBV5-1 and TRBJ2-6; tentatively, D is TRBD1 (7 bases). Looked up from germline, CDR1 is SGHRS and CDR2 is YFSETQ. The CDR3 has 17 amino acids. V was pared by 4 bases and J by 4 bases, with 18 bases between. Based on the CDR3 plus reference TRBV5-1 and TRBJ2-6, the full variable domain is KAGVTQTPRYLIKTRGQQVTLSCSPISGHRSVSWYQQTPGQGLQFLFEYFSETQRNKGNFPGRFSGRQFSNSRSEMNVSTLELGDSALYLCASSPLEGAAGANVLTFGAGSRLTVL.

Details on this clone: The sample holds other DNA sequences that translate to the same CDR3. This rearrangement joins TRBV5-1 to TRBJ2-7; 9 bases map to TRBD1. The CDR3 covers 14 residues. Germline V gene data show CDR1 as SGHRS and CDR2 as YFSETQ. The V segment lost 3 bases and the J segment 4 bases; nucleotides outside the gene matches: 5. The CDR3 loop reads CASSSGQGSYEQYF. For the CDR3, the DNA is TGCGCCAGCAGCTCGGGACAGGGATCGTACGAGCAGTACTTC.

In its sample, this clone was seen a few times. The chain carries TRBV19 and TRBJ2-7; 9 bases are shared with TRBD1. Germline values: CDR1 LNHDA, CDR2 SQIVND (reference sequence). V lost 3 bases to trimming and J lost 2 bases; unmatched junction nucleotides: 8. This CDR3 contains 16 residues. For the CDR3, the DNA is TGTGCCAGTAGTATTATAGCCGGGACAGGGACCTACGAGCAGTACTTC. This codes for CASSIIAGTGTYEQYF.